This is a list of T cell receptor beta chains from one sample in a study of cytomegalovirus exposure and HLA in healthy donors. Data came from immunoSEQ multiplex PCR; TCRdb stores just in-frame clones and leaves some out. Seen here are about 110,000 clones, about three quarters observed once, and the top ten hold roughly 0.79%. Sequencing used PBMCs. Every receptor here comes from a boy younger than 18 in good health and CMV-seronegative. Each CDR3 is given with its conserved first and last residue. Fields, in order: J gene, D gene, clone size, V gene, CDR3 protein, CDR3 DNA. The D gene is left open where the match is weak. Clone size appears in some rows only: once, few, many, or a class for an expanded clone.

>TRBJ2-3|TRBD1|.|TRBV5-6
CASSLTGGPADTQYF
TGTGCCAGCAGCTTGACAGGGGGGCCAGCAGATACGCAGTATTTT
>TRBJ1-5|.|.|TRBV15
CATSRATVQNQPQHF
TGTGCCACCAGCAGAGCGACGGTACAGAATCAGCCCCAGCATTTT
>TRBJ2-3|TRBD2|.|TRBV6-5
CASRLSGNGDTQYF
TGTGCCAGCAGGTTGAGCGGGAATGGAGATACGCAGTATTTT
>TRBJ2-5|.|.|TRBV27
CASPRKAETQYF
TGTGCCAGCCCTCGTAAAGCGGAGACCCAGTACTTC
>TRBJ1-1|TRBD1|.|TRBV7-6
CASSFGQGGEAFF
TGTGCCAGCAGCTTCGGACAGGGGGGTGAAGCTTTCTTT
>TRBJ1-6|TRBD1|few|TRBV6-5
CASSFDRAVNSPLHF
TGTGCCAGCAGCTTTGACAGGGCTGTGAATTCACCCCTCCACTTT
>TRBJ1-4|.|.|TRBV7-9
CASSRRGVKGEKLFF
TGTGCCAGCAGCCGCCGGGGAGTAAAGGGTGAAAAACTGTTTTTT
>TRBJ1-6|TRBD1|.|TRBV7-9
CASSLGGKDSPLHF
TGTGCCAGCAGCCTAGGGGGCAAGGATTCACCCCTCCACTTT
>TRBJ2-6|.|.|TRBV2
CASGFGGTGANVLTF
TGTGCCAGCGGTTTTGGGGGGACTGGGGCCAACGTCCTGACTTTC
>TRBJ2-2|TRBD2|.|TRBV7-7
CASSPELAGAANTGELFF
TGTGCTAGCAGCCCGGAACTAGCGGGAGCTGCGAACACCGGGGAGCTGTTTTTT
>TRBJ2-7|.|.|TRBV11-2
CASSLVGGSGAYEQYF
TGTGCCAGCAGCTTAGTAGGTGGCAGTGGAGCCTACGAGCAGTACTTC
>TRBJ1-5|TRBD1|.|TRBV10-3
CAIRDREGQPQHF
TGTGCCATCAGGGACAGGGAGGGTCAGCCCCAGCATTTT
>TRBJ2-1|TRBD2|once|TRBV5-1
CASSFSGSYNEQFF
TGCGCCAGCAGCTTTAGCGGGAGCTACAATGAGCAGTTCTTC
>TRBJ1-4|TRBD1|once|TRBV19
CASTPQGAGEKLFF
TGTGCCAGTACCCCACAGGGGGCAGGCGAAAAACTGTTTTTT
>TRBJ2-7|TRBD2|.|TRBV14
CASARSSGDYEQYF
TGTGCCAGCGCACGTTCTAGCGGGGATTACGAGCAGTACTTC